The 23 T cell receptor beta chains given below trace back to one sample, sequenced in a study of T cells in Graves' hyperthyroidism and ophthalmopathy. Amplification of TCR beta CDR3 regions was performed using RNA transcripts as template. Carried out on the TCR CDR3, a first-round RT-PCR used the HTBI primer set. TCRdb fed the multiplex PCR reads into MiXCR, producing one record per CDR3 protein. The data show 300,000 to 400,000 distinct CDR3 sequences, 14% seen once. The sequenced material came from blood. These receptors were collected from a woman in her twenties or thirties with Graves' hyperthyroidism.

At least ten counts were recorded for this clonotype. CDR3 loop: CASSITSANSYEQYF. The CDR3 DNA sequence: TGTGCCAGCAGCATCACTAGCGCCAACTCCTACGAGCAGTACTTC. The chain combines TRBV12-3 or TRBV12-4 with TRBJ2-7; 7 bases fit TRBD2. V shed 6 bases, J shed 0 bases, and the junction held 8 bases outside the gene matches. The CDR3 has 15 amino acids.

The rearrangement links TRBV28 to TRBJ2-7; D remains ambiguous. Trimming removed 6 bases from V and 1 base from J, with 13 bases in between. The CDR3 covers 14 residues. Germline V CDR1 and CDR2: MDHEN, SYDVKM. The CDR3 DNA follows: TGTGCCAGCAGCCGCCATGACGTATCCTACGAGCAGTACTTC. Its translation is CASSRHDVSYEQYF.

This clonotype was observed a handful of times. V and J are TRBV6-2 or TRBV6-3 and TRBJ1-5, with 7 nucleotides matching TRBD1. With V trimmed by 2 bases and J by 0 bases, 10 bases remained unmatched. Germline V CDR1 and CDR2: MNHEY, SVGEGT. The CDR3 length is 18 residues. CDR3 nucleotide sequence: TGTGCCAGCAGTTACCGACAGGGCAAGATATATAGCAATCAGCCCCAGCATTTT. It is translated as CASSYRQGKIYSNQPQHF.

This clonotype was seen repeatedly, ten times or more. The CDR3 sequence is CASSPARSTTEAFF. CDR3 in DNA: TGTGCCAGCAGTCCCGCGAGGAGTACCACTGAAGCTTTCTTT. The V call is TRBV28, the J call TRBJ1-1; D is undetermined. This CDR3 comprises 14 residues. V was pared by 5 bases and J by 4 bases, with 14 bases between. Germline CDR1 and CDR2: MDHEN and SYDVKM.

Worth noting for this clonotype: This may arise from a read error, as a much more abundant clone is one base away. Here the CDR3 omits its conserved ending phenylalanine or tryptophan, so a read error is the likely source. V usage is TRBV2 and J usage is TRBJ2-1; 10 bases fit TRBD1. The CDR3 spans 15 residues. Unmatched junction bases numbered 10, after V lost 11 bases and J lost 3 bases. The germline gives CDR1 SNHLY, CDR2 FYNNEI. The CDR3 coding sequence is TGTGCCTGCATCGGACAGGGGGGACTCTACAATGAGCAGTTCTCC. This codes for CACIGQGGLYNEQFS.

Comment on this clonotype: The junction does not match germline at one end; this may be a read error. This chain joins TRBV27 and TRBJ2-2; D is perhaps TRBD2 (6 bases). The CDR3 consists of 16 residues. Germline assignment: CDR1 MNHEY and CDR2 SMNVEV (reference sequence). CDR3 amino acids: CATAYHSGSNTGELFF. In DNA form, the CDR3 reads TGTGCCACAGCCTATCATAGCGGCTCGAACACCGGGGAGCTGTTTTTC.

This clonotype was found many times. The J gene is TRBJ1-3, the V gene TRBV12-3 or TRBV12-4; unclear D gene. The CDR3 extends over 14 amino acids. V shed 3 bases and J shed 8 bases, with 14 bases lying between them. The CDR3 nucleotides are TGTGCCAGCAGTTTTGAGGCTAGCGGAGACACCATATATTTT. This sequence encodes CASSFEASGDTIYF.

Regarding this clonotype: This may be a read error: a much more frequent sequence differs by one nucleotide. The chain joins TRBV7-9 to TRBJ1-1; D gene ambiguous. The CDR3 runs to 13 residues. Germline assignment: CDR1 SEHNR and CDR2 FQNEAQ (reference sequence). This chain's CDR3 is CASSLAPGTEASF. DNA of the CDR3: TGTGCCAGCAGCTTAGCCCCGGGCACTGAAGCTTCCTTT.

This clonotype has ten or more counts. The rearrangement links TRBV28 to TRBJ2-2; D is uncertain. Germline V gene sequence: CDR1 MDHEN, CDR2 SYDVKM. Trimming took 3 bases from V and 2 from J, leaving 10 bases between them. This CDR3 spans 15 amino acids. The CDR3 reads CASSLLTTNTGELFF. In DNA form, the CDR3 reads TGTGCCAGCAGTTTGCTGACAACCAACACCGGGGAGCTGTTTTTT.

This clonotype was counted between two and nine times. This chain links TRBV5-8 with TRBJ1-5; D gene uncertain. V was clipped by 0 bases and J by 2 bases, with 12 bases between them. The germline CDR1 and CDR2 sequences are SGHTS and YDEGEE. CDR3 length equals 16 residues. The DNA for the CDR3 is TGTGCCAGCAGCTTGGAAGTAGGAGTCCGCAATCAGCCCCAGCATTTT. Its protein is CASSLEVGVRNQPQHF. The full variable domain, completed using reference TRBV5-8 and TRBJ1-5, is EAGVTQSPTHLIKTRGQQATLRCSPISGHTSVYWYQQALGLGLQFLLWYDEGEERNRGNFPPRFSGRQFPNYSSELNVNALELEDSALYLCASSLEVGVRNQPQHFGDGTRLSIL.

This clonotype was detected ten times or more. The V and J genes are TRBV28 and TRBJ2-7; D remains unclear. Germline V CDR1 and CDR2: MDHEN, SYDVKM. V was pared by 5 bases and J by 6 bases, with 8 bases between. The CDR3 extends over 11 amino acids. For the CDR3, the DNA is TGTGCCAGCAGTCTGTCTAGCGAGCAGTACTTC. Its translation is CASSLSSEQYF.

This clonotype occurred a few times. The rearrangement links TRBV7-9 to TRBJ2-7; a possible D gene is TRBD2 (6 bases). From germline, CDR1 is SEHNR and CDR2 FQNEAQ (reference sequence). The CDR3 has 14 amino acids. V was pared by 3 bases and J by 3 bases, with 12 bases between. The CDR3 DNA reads TGTGCCAGCAGCTTCCCGGGACTCCTCTACGAGCAGTACTTC. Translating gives CASSFPGLLYEQYF.

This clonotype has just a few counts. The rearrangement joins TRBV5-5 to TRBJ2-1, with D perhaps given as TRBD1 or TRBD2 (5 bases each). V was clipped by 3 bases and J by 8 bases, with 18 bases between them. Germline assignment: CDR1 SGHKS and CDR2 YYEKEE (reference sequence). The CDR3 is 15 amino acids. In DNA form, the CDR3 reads TGTGCCAGCAGCTCAACCGGGACCCAGGCGGATGAGCAGTTCTTC. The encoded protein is CASSSTGTQADEQFF. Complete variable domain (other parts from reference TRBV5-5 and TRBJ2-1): DAGVTQSPTHLIKTRGQQVTLRCSPISGHKSVSWYQQVLGQGPQFIFQYYEKEERGRGNFPDRFSARQFPNYSSELNVNALLLGDSALYLCASSSTGTQADEQFFGPGTRLTVL.

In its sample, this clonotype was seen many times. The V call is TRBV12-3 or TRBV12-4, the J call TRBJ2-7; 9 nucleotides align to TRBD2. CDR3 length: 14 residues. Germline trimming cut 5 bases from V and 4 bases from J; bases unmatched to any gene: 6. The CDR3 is CASSLPSGTYEQYF. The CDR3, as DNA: TGTGCCAGCAGTCTTCCTAGCGGGACTTACGAGCAGTACTTC.

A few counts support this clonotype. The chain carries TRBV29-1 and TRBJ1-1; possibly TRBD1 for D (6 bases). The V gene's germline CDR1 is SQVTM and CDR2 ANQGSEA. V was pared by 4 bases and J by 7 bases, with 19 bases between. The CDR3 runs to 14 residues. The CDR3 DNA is TGCAGCGTTGCTTTCACAGGGATGGATCTTGAAGCTTTCTTT. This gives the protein CSVAFTGMDLEAFF.

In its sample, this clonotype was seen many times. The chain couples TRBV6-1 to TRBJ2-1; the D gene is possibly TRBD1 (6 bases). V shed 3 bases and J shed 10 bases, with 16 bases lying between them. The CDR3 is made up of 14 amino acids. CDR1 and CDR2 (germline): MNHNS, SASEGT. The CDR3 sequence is CASSDLGASAEQFF. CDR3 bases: TGTGCCAGCAGTGATCTGGGGGCGTCAGCGGAGCAGTTCTTC.

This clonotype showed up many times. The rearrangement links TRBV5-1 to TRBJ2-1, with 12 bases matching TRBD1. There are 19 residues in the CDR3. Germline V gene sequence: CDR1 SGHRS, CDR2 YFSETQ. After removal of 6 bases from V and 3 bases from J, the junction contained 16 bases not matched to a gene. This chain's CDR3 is CASTAGWDRGRKSYNEQFF. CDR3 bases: TGCGCCAGCACGGCGGGTTGGGACAGGGGGCGAAAAAGCTACAATGAGCAGTTCTTC.

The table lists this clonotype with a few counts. The CDR3 here is CASSSSGRVHNEQFF. The DNA of the CDR3 is TGTGCCAGCAGCTCAAGCGGGAGGGTACACAATGAGCAGTTCTTC. The chain uses TRBV7-9 and TRBJ2-1, with TRBD2 matching 10 bases. This CDR3 region has 15 residues. The trim removed 4 bases at V and 5 bases at J, leaving 5 bases unmatched. CDR1 SEHNR and CDR2 FQNEAQ come from the germline V gene (reference sequence). The complete variable domain, with remaining parts taken from reference TRBV7-9 and TRBJ2-1, reads DTGVSQNPRHKITKRGQNVTFRCDPISEHNRLYWYRQTLGQGPEFLTYFQNEAQLEKSRLLSDRFSAERPKGSFSTLEIQRTEQGDSAMYLCASSSSGRVHNEQFFGPGTRLTVL.

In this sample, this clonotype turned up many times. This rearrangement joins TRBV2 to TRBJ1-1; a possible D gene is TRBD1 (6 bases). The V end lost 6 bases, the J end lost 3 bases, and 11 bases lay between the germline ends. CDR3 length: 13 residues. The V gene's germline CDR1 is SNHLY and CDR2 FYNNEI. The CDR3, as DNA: TGTGCCAGCAGGGGAGGGGGGTACACTGAAGCTTTCTTT. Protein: CASRGGGYTEAFF.

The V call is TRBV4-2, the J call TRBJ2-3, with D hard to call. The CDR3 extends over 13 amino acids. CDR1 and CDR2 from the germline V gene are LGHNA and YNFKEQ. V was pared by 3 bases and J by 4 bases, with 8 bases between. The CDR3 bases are TGTGCCAGCAGCCACCCGGTGTCAGATACGCAGTATTTT. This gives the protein CASSHPVSDTQYF.

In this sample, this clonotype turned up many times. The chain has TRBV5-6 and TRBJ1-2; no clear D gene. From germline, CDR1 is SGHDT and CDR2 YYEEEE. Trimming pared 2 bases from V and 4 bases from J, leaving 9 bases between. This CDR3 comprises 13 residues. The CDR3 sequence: CASSFRAGYGYTF. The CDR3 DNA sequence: TGTGCCAGCAGCTTTAGGGCGGGCTATGGCTACACCTTC.

CDR3 bases: TGCGCCAGCAGCCAAGATGGACTGACAGGCCGCGGAAGGAATGGCTACACCTTC. This codes for CASSQDGLTGRGRNGYTF. The chain links TRBV4-1 to TRBJ1-2; D perhaps matches TRBD1 (6 bases). V was trimmed by 0 bases and J by 6 bases, leaving 23 bases between them. Germline V gives CDR1 MGHRA, CDR2 YSYEKL. This CDR3 spans 18 amino acids.

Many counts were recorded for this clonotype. The CDR3: CASRRPGLAETGELFF. The CDR3 DNA follows: TGTGCCAGCCGTCGACCGGGACTAGCGGAGACCGGGGAGCTGTTTTTT. This chain links TRBV11-2 with TRBJ2-2; 11 bases agree with TRBD2. The trim removed 8 bases at V and 5 bases at J, leaving 10 bases unmatched. Germline V CDR1 and CDR2: SGHAT, FQNNGV. CDR3 size: 16 residues. The whole variable domain, remainder taken from reference TRBV11-2 and TRBJ2-2, is EAGVAQSPRYKIIEKRQSVAFWCNPISGHATLYWYQQILGQGPKLLIQFQNNGVVDDSQLPKDRFSAERLKGVDSTLKIQPAKLEDSAVYLCASRRPGLAETGELFFGEGSRLTVL.